This T cell receptor (beta chain) stems from a study of cytomegalovirus exposure and HLA in healthy donors. Study observations and caveats: Being productive about 87% or about 30% of the time was typical of most TCR beta V segments in an earlier analysis.

Unmatched junction bases numbered 7, after V lost 4 bases and J lost 7 bases. CDR1 MDHEN and CDR2 SYDVKM come from the germline V gene. The CDR3 runs to 14 residues. Details on this clone: Antigen unknown.

In the PCR, 60 Vbeta and 13 Jbeta primers were used. The table came from immunoSEQ multiplex PCR; TCRdb's copy has only in-frame clones and leaves some out. This repertoire shows about 120,000 clones, roughly 60% found once; its top ten account for over 8%. The sequence was obtained from a man aged 35-49 years in good health and CMV-seropositive. Sequencing input: PBMCs. The rearrangement joins TRBV28 to TRBJ1-2, with TRBD1 identical over 9 bases. The CDR3 DNA is TGTGCCAGCAGTTCACAGGGGGCGGGTAGTGGCTACACCTTC. Translated, it gives CASSSQGAGSGYTF.